The clone carrying this T cell receptor (beta chain) was seen only a few times. Its antigen is unknown. The sample belongs to a study of shared clonotypes between healthy human individuals. Study as a whole: Three plates were used per donor for CD4 naive, three for CD4 memory, two for CD8 naive and one for CD8 memory.

Genomic DNA of each subset was evenly split across several immunoSEQ plates. The repertoire was sequenced with immunoSEQ multiplex PCR; TCRdb's copy has only in-frame clones and lacks some. The sample has around 1,000,000 clones, 60% to 85% seen once. Study results and limitations: It was observed that approximately 5% of naive CD4 clonotypes were shared across a handful of donors.

Donors had no recently reported acute infections or vaccinations and were HIV-negative. The sequencing input was memory CD4+ T cells from PBMCs. The subset: CD45RA-negative fraction. The sequence derives from a man younger than 30 in good health. Some clones in this sample may be carry-over from other donors' samples.

Here the CDR3 DNA reads TGTGCCAGCAGCTTAGCCCCCGGCAATAGCAATCAGCCCCAGCATTTT. It encodes CASSLAPGNSNQPQHF. The chain has TRBV7-2 and TRBJ1-5; unclear D gene. Trimming took off 0 bases at V and 0 bases at J, with 9 bases between the two ends. The CDR3 totals 16 residues. Germline V gene data show CDR1 as SGHTA and CDR2 as FQGNSA.